This passage covers 32 T cell receptor beta chains from one sample sequenced in a study of blood T cell repertoires in COVID-19. Clones were read by immunoSEQ multiplex PCR, and TCRdb kept only the in-frame ones, dropping some. The sample has tens of thousands of clones, 70% to 90% seen once. Sequences were obtained from peripheral blood. The source is a man aged 40-49 years with acute or convalescent COVID-19.

The chain is built from TRBV29-1 and TRBJ1-1, with 8 bases lining up with TRBD1. With V trimmed by 7 bases and J by 8 bases, 12 bases remained unmatched. Germline CDR1 SQVTM, CDR2 ANQGSEA. The CDR3 is 13 residues long. CDR3 sequence (DNA): TGCAGCGCGGACAGGGCGACCGGTGGGGAAGCTTTCTTT. Translated: CSADRATGGEAFF. Together with reference TRBV29-1 and TRBJ1-1, the CDR3 gives the full variable domain: SAVISQKPSRDICQRGTSLTIQCQVDSQVTMMFWYRQQPGQSLTLIATANQGSEATYESGFVIDKFPISRPNLTFSTLTVSNMSPEDSSIYLCSADRATGGEAFFGQGTRLTVV.

This clone appeared a single time. The J gene is TRBJ1-5, the V gene TRBV19, with 9 bases that match TRBD1. This CDR3 comprises 14 residues. The V gene's germline CDR1 is LNHDA and CDR2 SQIVND (reference sequence). V shed 1 base, J shed 7 bases, and the junction held 2 bases outside the gene matches. CDR3 bases: TGTGCCAGTAGTATAGGGGACAGGGTCCAGCCCCAGCATTTT. This sequence encodes CASSIGDRVQPQHF.

This clone has just one count. The V and J genes are TRBV5-1 and TRBJ2-2, with unresolved D. Trimming left V 2 bases short and J 0 bases short, with 11 bases between. CDR3 size: 16 residues. CDR1 is SGHRS, CDR2 YFSETQ, per germline. In DNA form, the CDR3 reads TGCGCCAGCAGCTTCGCCAGAAATTCGAACACCGGGGAGCTGTTTTTT. Residues: CASSFARNSNTGELFF.

The chain couples TRBV2 to TRBJ1-1; TRBD1 might be the D (6 bases). The CDR3 covers 11 residues. Germline CDR1 reads SNHLY; CDR2 reads FYNNEI. V lost 6 bases and J lost 11, with 13 bases in between. The CDR3 loop is CASSQDRRAFF. The CDR3 region has the DNA TGTGCCAGCAGCCAGGACAGAAGGGCTTTCTTT.

The chain combines TRBV25-1 with TRBJ1-2, with 9 bases that match TRBD1. The V segment lost 0 bases and the J segment 5 bases; nucleotides outside the gene matches: 4. The CDR3 spans 15 residues. Germline V gives CDR1 MGHDK, CDR2 SYGVNS. CDR3 DNA: TGTGCCAGCAGTGAATACGGGACAGGGAGGTATGGCTACACCTTC. Its translation: CASSEYGTGRYGYTF.

The rearrangement joins TRBV6-6 to TRBJ2-1; 10 bases agree with TRBD2. J was trimmed by 8 bases and V by 5 bases; bases with no gene match: 9. CDR3 length: 15 residues. Germline-derived CDR1 and CDR2 are MNHNY and SVGAGI (reference sequence). The CDR3 spells CASSAAPSGSHEQFF. CDR3 bases: TGTGCCAGCAGTGCAGCCCCTAGCGGGAGCCATGAGCAGTTCTTC.

This clone came up many times. The chain uses TRBV4-1 and TRBJ1-3; a weak D match, TRBD1 (5 bases). The germline V and J ends were trimmed by 4 bases and 0 bases, with 16 bases remaining between them. Germline V CDR1 and CDR2: MGHRA, YSYEKL. The CDR3 sequence is 17 residues long. CDR3: CASSRAGLTISGNTIYF. The CDR3 DNA sequence: TGCGCCAGCAGCCGAGCGGGACTGACTATCTCTGGAAACACCATATATTTT.

The chain employs TRBV3-1 (or the pseudogene TRBV3-2) and TRBJ1-2; 7 nucleotides line up with TRBD1. This CDR3 comprises 14 residues. V lost 2 bases and J lost 6; bases outside the gene matches: 6. Germline CDR1 LGHDT, CDR2 YNNKEL (reference sequence). The CDR3 DNA is TGTGCCAGCAGCCAAACAGGGGTGGTTAATGGCTACACCTTC. It encodes CASSQTGVVNGYTF.

Points on this clone: In the same sample, other DNA sequences code for this CDR3. This CDR3 reads CASSPGGSYNEQFF. The CDR3 DNA reads as TGTGCCAGCAGTCCGGGGGGATCCTACAATGAGCAGTTCTTC. The J gene is TRBJ2-1, the V gene TRBV27; 7 bases map to TRBD2. The CDR3 extends over 14 amino acids. The germline CDR1 and CDR2 sequences are MNHEY and SMNVEV (reference sequence). The J segment lost 1 base and the V segment lost 5 bases, leaving 2 bases of the junction unmatched.

This clone was seen a few times. This chain uses TRBV6-5 with TRBJ1-2; no definite D call. This CDR3 has 10 amino acids. CDR1 is MNHEY, CDR2 SVGAGI, per germline. Trimming took 6 bases from V and 8 from J, leaving 7 bases between them. CDR3 sequence (DNA): TGTGCCAGCAGAGGAGGGGGCTACACCTTC. Its translation: CASRGGGYTF.

This rearrangement joins TRBV7-8 to TRBJ2-7; D is perhaps TRBD1 (5 bases). CDR1 and CDR2 from the germline V gene are SGHVS and FQNEAQ. With 5 bases removed from V and 9 bases from J, the gap between germline ends came to 17 bases. This CDR3 spans 13 amino acids. The CDR3, as DNA: TGTGCCAGCAGCCCCCGTCAGGGTCTGGTGCAGTACTTC. Its translation: CASSPRQGLVQYF.

This clone was counted a few times. The chain carries TRBV30 and TRBJ1-6; D gene ambiguous. Germline V gene data show CDR1 as GTSNPN and CDR2 as SVGIG (reference sequence). The V end lost 0 bases, the J end lost 14 bases, and 11 bases lay between the germline ends. The CDR3 has 12 amino acids. In nucleotides, the CDR3 is TGTGCCTGGAGTGTAAAAGCGGGAGCCCTCCACTTT. This encodes CAWSVKAGALHF.

The chain joins TRBV9 to TRBJ2-1; possible D gene TRBD2, 5 bases. This CDR3 contains 15 residues. V was trimmed by 0 bases and J by 0 bases, leaving 7 bases between them. Germline CDR1 SGDLS, CDR2 YYNGEE. CDR3 loop: CASSVGAGSYNEQFF. The CDR3 DNA sequence: TGTGCCAGCAGCGTAGGTGCGGGCTCCTACAATGAGCAGTTCTTC. Complete variable domain (other parts from reference TRBV9 and TRBJ2-1): DSGVTQTPKHLITATGQRVTLRCSPRSGDLSVYWYQQSLDQGLQFLIQYYNGEERAKGNILERFSAQQFPDLHSELNLSSLELGDSALYFCASSVGAGSYNEQFFGPGTRLTVL.

This clone was recorded once. V is TRBV11-2 and J is TRBJ2-1, with 10 bases aligning to TRBD2. V was pared by 4 bases and J by 7 bases, with 7 bases of the junction left unmatched. CDR1 and CDR2 (germline): SGHAT, FQNNGV. The CDR3 is made up of 15 amino acids. The CDR3 is CASSSGLAAFNEQFF. The CDR3 DNA reads as TGTGCCAGCAGCTCAGGACTAGCGGCTTTTAATGAGCAGTTCTTC.

The rearrangement joins TRBV6-5 to TRBJ2-2, with 8 nucleotides matching TRBD1. The trim removed 7 bases at V and 0 bases at J, leaving 4 bases unmatched. Germline V gene data show CDR1 as MNHEY and CDR2 as SVGAGI. This CDR3 has 15 amino acids. DNA for the CDR3: TGTGCCAGCAATTTCAGGGGGCCGAACACCGGGGAGCTGTTTTTT. Its translation is CASNFRGPNTGELFF.

This clone has ten or more counts. The DNA of the CDR3 is TGTGCCAGCAGCCAAGGGTCAGGGTTGAGCTATGGCTACACCTTC. Translated: CASSQGSGLSYGYTF. The chain links TRBV4-2 to TRBJ1-2; tentatively, D is TRBD1 (5 bases). The germline V and J ends were trimmed by 1 base and 4 bases, with 13 bases remaining between them. The CDR3 loop spans 15 amino acids. The germline CDR1 and CDR2 sequences are LGHNA and YNFKEQ.

This clone was counted between two and nine times. The chain combines TRBV3-1 (or the pseudogene TRBV3-2) with TRBJ2-5; the D is unclear. Germline CDR1 and CDR2: LGHDT and YNNKEL (reference sequence). Between the trimmed V and J ends, which lost 4 bases and 5 bases, there was a span of 11 bases. The CDR3 contains 13 residues. The CDR3 DNA is TGTGCCAGCAGCCCTTCTTTCAGGGAGACCCAGTACTTC. It yields the protein CASSPSFRETQYF.

The genes are TRBV11-2 and TRBJ2-1, with 13 bases aligning to TRBD2. Trimming removed 5 bases from V and 10 bases from J; junction bases left unmatched: 11. The CDR3 has 16 residues. CDR1 SGHAT and CDR2 FQNNGV come from the germline V gene. The CDR3 sequence is CASSPTSGRAGREQFF. The CDR3 region has the DNA TGTGCCAGCAGCCCAACTAGCGGGAGGGCCGGCAGGGAGCAGTTCTTC.

This sequence joins TRBV12-3 or TRBV12-4 and TRBJ1-1; possibly TRBD1 for D (6 bases). Trimming stripped 6 bases from V and 5 bases from J, with 13 bases between. This CDR3 region has 13 residues. DNA of the CDR3: TGTGCCAGCAGCTACAGGGTTGGGACTGAAGCTTTCTTT. Its protein product is CASSYRVGTEAFF.

There are a few counts of this clone. This chain links TRBV10-2 with TRBJ1-1, with D tentatively TRBD1 (5 bases). The V end lost 1 base, the J end lost 5 bases, and 11 bases lay between the germline ends. The CDR3 is made up of 14 amino acids. From germline, CDR1 is WSHSY and CDR2 SAAADI. CDR3 coding DNA: TGCGCCAGCAGTGAGTGGCTCTCAGGGACTGAAGCTTTCTTT. The encoded protein is CASSEWLSGTEAFF.

The V call is TRBV11-2, the J call TRBJ1-1, with D tentatively TRBD1 (5 bases). The CDR3 totals 15 residues. The V gene lost 0 bases and the J gene lost 0 bases, with 8 bases spanning the gap. Germline loops: CDR1 SGHAT, CDR2 FQNNGV. The CDR3 coding sequence is TGTGCCAGCAGCTTAGACATAGGGGTGAACACTGAAGCTTTCTTT. This codes for CASSLDIGVNTEAFF.

The rearrangement joins TRBV5-4 to TRBJ1-3, with 8 nucleotides matching TRBD1. The CDR3 extends over 16 amino acids. The germline gives CDR1 SGHNT, CDR2 YYREEE (reference sequence). Trimming cost V 4 bases and J 2 bases; bases outside gene matches: 8. The CDR3 is CASSPNDRGAGNTIYF. The CDR3 DNA follows: TGTGCCAGCAGCCCTAATGACAGGGGAGCTGGAAACACCATATATTTT. The whole variable domain, filled in from reference TRBV5-4 and TRBJ1-3, reads ETGVTQSPTHLIKTRGQQVTLRCSSQSGHNTVSWYQQALGQGPQFIFQYYREEENGRGNFPPRFSGLQFPNYSSELNVNALELDDSALYLCASSPNDRGAGNTIYFGEGSWLTVV.

The rearrangement uses TRBV19 and TRBJ2-5; 9 nucleotides match TRBD1. Unmatched junction bases numbered 7, after V lost 3 bases and J lost 5 bases. The germline CDR1 and CDR2 sequences are LNHDA and SQIVND (reference sequence). There are 15 residues in the CDR3. The CDR3 loop reads CASSMGTGSIETQYF. The CDR3 DNA follows: TGTGCCAGTAGTATGGGGACAGGGTCAATTGAGACCCAGTACTTC.

The chain carries TRBV20-1 and TRBJ1-2; no definite D call. V shed 0 bases and J shed 8 bases, with 7 bases lying between them. The CDR3 is 11 amino acids. Germline values: CDR1 DFQATT, CDR2 SNEGSKA (reference sequence). CDR3 sequence (DNA): TGCAGTGCTAGAGAAGCGCGCGGCTACACCTTC. It specifies CSAREARGYTF.

The chain recombines TRBV20-1 with TRBJ1-3; TRBD1 aligns across 7 bases. The CDR3 runs 15 residues. Per the germline V gene, CDR1 is DFQATT and CDR2 is SNEGSKA (reference sequence). Trimming removed 4 bases from V and 2 bases from J; junction bases left unmatched: 8. The CDR3 region has the DNA TGCAGTGCTATTGACAGGGTCAAAACTGGAAACACCATATATTTT. Translated, it gives CSAIDRVKTGNTIYF.

The V call is TRBV12-3 or TRBV12-4, the J call TRBJ1-2, with D uncertain. This CDR3 has 13 residues. Trimming took off 3 bases at V and 3 bases at J, with 8 bases between the two ends. The CDR3 here is CASSFNSDYGYTF. The CDR3 coding sequence is TGTGCCAGCAGTTTTAATTCAGACTATGGCTACACCTTC.

V and J are TRBV5-4 and TRBJ2-5; 11 bases are shared with TRBD2. J was trimmed by 3 bases and V by 4 bases; bases with no gene match: 2. Per the germline V gene, CDR1 is SGHNT and CDR2 is YYREEE (reference sequence). CDR3 length equals 14 residues. The CDR3 nucleotides read TGTGCCAGCAGCCTGACTAGCGGGGAAGAGACCCAGTACTTC. It specifies CASSLTSGEETQYF.

This chain joins TRBV5-1 and TRBJ2-5; D unclear. This CDR3 contains 13 residues. CDR1 is SGHRS, CDR2 YFSETQ, per germline. V was cut by 5 bases and J by 5 bases, with 13 bases left in between. The DNA for the CDR3 is TGCGCCAGCAGTGTAGGCAGGTCTGAGACCCAGTACTTC. This gives the protein CASSVGRSETQYF.

The sample holds a few counts of this clone. The gene calls are TRBV6-5 and TRBJ1-5; a weak D match, TRBD1 (5 bases). Trimming cost V 5 bases and J 2 bases, with 7 bases left between them. Germline CDR1 is MNHEY and CDR2 is SVGAGI. The CDR3 runs 13 residues. The CDR3 nucleotides read TGTGCCAGCAGTCAGGGTCGCAATCAGCCCCAGCATTTT. Residues: CASSQGRNQPQHF.

J is TRBJ2-2 and V is TRBV7-9; 7 bases match TRBD1. After removal of 6 bases from V and 6 bases from J, the junction contained 7 bases not matched to a gene. CDR3 size: 14 residues. Germline CDR1 is SEHNR and CDR2 is FQNEAQ (reference sequence). Here the CDR3 DNA reads TGTGCCAGCAGTCGACAGGGTTTGGCCGGGGAGCTGTTTTTT. Residues: CASSRQGLAGELFF.

This chain uses TRBV12-3 or TRBV12-4 with TRBJ1-1; no definite D call. V was clipped by 3 bases and J by 1 base, with 6 bases between them. The CDR3 loop spans 13 amino acids. Here the CDR3 reads CASSFTRNTEAFF. CDR3 sequence (DNA): TGTGCCAGCAGTTTTACACGGAACACTGAAGCTTTCTTT.

J is TRBJ2-2 and V is TRBV7-2; possible D gene TRBD1, 6 bases. The germline V gene has CDR1 SGHTA and CDR2 FQGNSA. This CDR3 region has 16 residues. Trimming stripped 5 bases from V and 3 bases from J, with 16 bases between. DNA of the CDR3: TGTGCCAGCAGCCCGGAGGTCTGGACAGACACCGGGGAGCTGTTTTTT. Amino acids: CASSPEVWTDTGELFF. Complete variable domain (other parts from reference TRBV7-2 and TRBJ2-2): GAGVSQSPSNKVTEKGKDVELRCDPISGHTALYWYRQSLGQGLEFLIYFQGNSAPDKSGLPSDRFSAERTGGSVSTLTIQRTQQEDSAVYLCASSPEVWTDTGELFFGEGSRLTVL.